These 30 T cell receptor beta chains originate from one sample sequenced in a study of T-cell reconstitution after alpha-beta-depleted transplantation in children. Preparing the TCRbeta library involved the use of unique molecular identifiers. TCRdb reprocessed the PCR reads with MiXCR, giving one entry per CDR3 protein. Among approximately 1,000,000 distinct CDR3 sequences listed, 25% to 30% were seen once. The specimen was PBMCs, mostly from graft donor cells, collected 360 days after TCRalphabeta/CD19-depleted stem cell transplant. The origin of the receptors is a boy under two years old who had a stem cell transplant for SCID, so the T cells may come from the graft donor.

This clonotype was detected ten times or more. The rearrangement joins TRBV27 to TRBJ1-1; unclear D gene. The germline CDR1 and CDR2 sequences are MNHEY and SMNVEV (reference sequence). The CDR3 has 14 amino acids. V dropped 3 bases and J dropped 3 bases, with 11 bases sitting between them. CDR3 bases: TGTGCCAGCAGTTTCGAGTATAGGGACACTGAAGCTTTCTTT. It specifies CASSFEYRDTEAFF.

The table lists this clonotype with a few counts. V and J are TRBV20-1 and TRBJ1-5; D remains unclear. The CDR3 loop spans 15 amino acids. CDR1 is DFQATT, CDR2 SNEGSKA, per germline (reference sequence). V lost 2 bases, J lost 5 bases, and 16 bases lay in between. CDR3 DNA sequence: TGCAGTGCTAGAAATTATCGGGAAGCCGATCAGCCCCAGCATTTT. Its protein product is CSARNYREADQPQHF.

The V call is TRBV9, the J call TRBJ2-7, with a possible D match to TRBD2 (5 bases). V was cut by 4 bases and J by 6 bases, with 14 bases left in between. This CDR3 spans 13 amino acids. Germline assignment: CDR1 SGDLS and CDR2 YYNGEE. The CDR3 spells CASSWAGGGEQYF. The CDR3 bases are TGTGCCAGCAGCTGGGCCGGCGGAGGCGAGCAGTACTTC.

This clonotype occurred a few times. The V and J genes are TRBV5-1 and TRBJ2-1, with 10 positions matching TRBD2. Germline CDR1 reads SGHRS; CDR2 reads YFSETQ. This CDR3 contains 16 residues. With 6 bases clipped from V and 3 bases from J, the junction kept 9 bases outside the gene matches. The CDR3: CASNSLAGANYNEQFF. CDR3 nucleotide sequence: TGCGCCAGCAATTCCCTAGCGGGGGCAAACTACAATGAGCAGTTCTTC.

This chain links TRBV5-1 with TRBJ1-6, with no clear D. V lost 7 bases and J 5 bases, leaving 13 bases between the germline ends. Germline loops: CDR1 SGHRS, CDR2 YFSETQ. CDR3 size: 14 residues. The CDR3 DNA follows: TGCGCCAGCCGATCGCACCTCAATAATTCACCCCTCCACTTT. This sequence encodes CASRSHLNNSPLHF.

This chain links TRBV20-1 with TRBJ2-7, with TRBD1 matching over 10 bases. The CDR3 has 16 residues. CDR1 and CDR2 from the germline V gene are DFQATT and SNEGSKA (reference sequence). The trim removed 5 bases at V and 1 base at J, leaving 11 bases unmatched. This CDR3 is CSAPGQGGVWSYEQYF. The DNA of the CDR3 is TGCAGTGCTCCCGGACAGGGGGGCGTTTGGTCCTACGAGCAGTACTTC.

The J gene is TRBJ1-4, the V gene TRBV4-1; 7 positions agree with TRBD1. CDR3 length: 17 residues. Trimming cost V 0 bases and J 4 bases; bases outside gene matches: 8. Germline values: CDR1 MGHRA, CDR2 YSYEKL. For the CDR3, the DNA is TGCGCCAGCAGCCAAGACCCTAGGGGGACAGATAATGAAAAACTGTTTTTT. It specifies CASSQDPRGTDNEKLFF.

Written as DNA, the CDR3 is TGTGCCAGCAGCGTCGGACGGATCTCCTACGAGCAGTACTTC. Translating gives CASSVGRISYEQYF. The gene calls are TRBV9 and TRBJ2-7; unclear D gene. CDR1 SGDLS and CDR2 YYNGEE come from the germline V gene. V lost 2 bases and J 0 bases, leaving 9 bases between the germline ends. There are 14 residues in the CDR3.

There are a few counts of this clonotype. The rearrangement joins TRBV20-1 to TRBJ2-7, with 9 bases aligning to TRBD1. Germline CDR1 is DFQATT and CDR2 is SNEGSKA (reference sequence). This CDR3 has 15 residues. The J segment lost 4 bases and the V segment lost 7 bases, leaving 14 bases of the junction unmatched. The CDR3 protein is CSGRPDTGGWYEQYF. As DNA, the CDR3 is TGCAGTGGGAGACCAGATACAGGGGGCTGGTACGAGCAGTACTTC.

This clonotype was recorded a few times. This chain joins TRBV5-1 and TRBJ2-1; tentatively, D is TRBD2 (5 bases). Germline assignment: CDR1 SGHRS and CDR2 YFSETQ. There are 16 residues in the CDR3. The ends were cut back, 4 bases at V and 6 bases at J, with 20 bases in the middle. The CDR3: CASSQAGIGMINEQFF. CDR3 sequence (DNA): TGCGCCAGCAGCCAGGCGGGTATCGGCATGATCAATGAGCAGTTCTTC.

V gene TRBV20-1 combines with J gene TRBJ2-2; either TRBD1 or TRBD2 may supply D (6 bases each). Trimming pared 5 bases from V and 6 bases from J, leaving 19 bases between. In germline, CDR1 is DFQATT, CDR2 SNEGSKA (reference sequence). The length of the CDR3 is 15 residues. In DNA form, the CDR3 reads TGCAGTGCTGATGGAGGGGGGTTTGTTGCCGGGGAGCTGTTTTTT. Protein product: CSADGGGFVAGELFF.

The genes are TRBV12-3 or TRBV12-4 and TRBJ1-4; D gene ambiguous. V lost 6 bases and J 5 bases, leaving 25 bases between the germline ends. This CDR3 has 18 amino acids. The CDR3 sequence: CASSLHWTLGRLNEKLFF. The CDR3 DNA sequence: TGTGCCAGCAGCCTCCACTGGACTCTCGGGCGACTAAATGAAAAACTGTTTTTT.

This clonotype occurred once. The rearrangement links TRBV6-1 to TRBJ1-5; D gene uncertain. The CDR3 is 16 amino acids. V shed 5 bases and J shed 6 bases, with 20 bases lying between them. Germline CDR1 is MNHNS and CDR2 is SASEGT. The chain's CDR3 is CASSNSEGPLGQPQHF. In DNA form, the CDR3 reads TGTGCCAGCAGTAATTCCGAAGGGCCCCTAGGTCAGCCCCAGCATTTT.

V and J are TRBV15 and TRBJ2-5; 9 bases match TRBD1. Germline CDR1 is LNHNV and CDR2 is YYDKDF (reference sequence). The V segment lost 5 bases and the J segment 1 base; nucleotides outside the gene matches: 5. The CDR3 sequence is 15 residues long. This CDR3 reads CATSGGQGPQETQYF. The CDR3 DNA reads TGTGCCACCAGCGGGGGACAGGGACCCCAAGAGACCCAGTACTTC.

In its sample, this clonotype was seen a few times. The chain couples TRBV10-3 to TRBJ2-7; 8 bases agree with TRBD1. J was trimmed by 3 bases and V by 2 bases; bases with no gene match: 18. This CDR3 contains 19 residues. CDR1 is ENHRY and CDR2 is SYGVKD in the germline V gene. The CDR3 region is CAISESPRVRDRPYYEQYF. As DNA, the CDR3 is TGTGCCATCAGTGAGAGCCCCCGGGTTCGGGACAGGCCCTACTACGAGCAGTACTTC.

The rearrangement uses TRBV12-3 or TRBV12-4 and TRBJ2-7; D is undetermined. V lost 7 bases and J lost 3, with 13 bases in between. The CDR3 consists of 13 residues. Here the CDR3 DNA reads TGTGCCAGCAAATTAGGAAGGGACTACGAGCAGTACTTC. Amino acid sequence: CASKLGRDYEQYF.

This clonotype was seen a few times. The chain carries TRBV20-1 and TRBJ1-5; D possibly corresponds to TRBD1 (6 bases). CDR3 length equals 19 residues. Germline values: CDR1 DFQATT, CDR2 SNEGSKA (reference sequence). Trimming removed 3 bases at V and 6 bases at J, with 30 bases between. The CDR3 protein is CSARYLVDSVSQAGQPQHF. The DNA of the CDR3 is TGCAGTGCTAGGTATTTAGTGGACAGCGTATCGCAAGCGGGTCAGCCCCAGCATTTT.

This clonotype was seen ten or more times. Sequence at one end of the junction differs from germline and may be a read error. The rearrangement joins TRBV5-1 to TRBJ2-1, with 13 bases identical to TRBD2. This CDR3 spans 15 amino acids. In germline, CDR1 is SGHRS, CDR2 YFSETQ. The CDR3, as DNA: TGTGCCAGCAGCCCTACTAGCGGGGGGGGCAATGAGCAGTTCTTC. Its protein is CASSPTSGGGNEQFF.

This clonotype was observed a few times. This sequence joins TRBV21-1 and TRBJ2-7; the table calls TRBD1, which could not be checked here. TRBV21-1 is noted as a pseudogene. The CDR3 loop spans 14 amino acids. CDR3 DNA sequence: TGTGCCAGCAGGTCCACAGGGCCTCCCTACGAGCAGTACTTC. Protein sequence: CASRSTGPPYEQYF.

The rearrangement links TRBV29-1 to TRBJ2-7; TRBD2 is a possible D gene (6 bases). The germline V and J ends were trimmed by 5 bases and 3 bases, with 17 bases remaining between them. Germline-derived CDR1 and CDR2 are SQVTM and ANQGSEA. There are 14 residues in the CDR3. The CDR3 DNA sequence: TGCAGCGTTCCACATCTGCGGGGAAACTACGAGCAGTACTTC. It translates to CSVPHLRGNYEQYF.

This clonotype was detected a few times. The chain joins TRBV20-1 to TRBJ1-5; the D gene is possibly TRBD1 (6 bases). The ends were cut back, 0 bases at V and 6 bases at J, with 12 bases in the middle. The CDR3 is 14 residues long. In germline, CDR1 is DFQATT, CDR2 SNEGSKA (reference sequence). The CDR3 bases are TGCAGTGCTAGAGATGGGGGGCGGGGTCAGCCCCAGCATTTT. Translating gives CSARDGGRGQPQHF.

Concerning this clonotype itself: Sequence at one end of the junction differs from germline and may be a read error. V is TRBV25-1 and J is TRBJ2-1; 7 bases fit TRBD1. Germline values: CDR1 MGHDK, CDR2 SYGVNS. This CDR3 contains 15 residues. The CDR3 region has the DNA TGTGCCAGCAGTGAATACGAGGGGGCGAGCAATGGGCAGTTCTTC. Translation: CASSEYEGASNGQFF.

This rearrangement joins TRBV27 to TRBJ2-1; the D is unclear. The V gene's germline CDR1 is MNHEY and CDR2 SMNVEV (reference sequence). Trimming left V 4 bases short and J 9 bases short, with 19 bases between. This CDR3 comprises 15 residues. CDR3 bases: TGTGCCAGCAGTTCGTTCCCCCGAGGCCGAAGTGAGCAGTTCTTC. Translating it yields CASSSFPRGRSEQFF.

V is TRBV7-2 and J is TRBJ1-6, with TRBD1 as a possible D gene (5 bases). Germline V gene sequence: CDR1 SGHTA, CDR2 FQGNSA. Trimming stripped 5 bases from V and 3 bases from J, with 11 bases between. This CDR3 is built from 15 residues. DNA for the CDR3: TGTGCCAGCAGCCCTGACAGAAACTATAATTCACCCCTCCACTTT. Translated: CASSPDRNYNSPLHF. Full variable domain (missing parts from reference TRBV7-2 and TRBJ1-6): GAGVSQSPSNKVTEKGKDVELRCDPISGHTALYWYRQSLGQGLEFLIYFQGNSAPDKSGLPSDRFSAERTGGSVSTLTIQRTQQEDSAVYLCASSPDRNYNSPLHFGNGTRLTVT.

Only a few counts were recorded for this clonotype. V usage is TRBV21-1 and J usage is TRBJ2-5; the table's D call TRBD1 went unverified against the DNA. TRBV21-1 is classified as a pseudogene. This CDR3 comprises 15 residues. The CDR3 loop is CASSKESGQGETQYF. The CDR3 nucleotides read TGTGCCAGCAGCAAAGAAAGTGGACAGGGAGAGACCCAGTACTTC.

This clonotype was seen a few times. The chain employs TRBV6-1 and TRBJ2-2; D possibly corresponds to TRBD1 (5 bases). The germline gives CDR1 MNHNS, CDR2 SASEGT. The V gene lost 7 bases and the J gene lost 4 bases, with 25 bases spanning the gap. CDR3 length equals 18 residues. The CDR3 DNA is TGTGCCAGCAAGGTCAGGAGTCGTCGCCAGGGCCGCACCGGGGAGCTGTTTTTT. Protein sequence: CASKVRSRRQGRTGELFF.

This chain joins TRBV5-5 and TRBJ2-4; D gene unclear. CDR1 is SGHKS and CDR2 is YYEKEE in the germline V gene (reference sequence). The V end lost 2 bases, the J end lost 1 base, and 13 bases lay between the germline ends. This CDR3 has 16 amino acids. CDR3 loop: CASSFPAPVAKNIQYF. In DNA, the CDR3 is TGTGCCAGCAGCTTCCCAGCCCCTGTGGCCAAAAACATTCAGTACTTC.

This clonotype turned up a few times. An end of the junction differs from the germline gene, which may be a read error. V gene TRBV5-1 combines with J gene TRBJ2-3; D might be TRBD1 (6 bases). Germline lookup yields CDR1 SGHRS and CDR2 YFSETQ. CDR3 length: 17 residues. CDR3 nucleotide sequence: TGCGCCAGCAGCCTTACAAAAGACGGCAGGGGCACAAATACGCAGTATTTT. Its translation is CASSLTKDGRGTNTQYF.

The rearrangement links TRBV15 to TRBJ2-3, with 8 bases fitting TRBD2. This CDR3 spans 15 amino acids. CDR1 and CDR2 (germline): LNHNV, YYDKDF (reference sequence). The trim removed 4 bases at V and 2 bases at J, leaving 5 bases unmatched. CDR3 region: CATSKLAGNTDTQYF. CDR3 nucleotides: TGTGCCACCAGCAAATTAGCGGGGAACACAGATACGCAGTATTTT.

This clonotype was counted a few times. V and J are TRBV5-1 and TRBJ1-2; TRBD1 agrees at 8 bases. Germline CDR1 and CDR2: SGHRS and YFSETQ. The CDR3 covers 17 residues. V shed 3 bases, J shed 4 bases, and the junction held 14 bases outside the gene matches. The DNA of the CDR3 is TGCGCCAGCAGCTGGGGCACCGGGACAGGAGGCACCTATGGCTACACCTTC. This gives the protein CASSWGTGTGGTYGYTF.